This T cell receptor beta chain is from a study of blood T cell repertoires in COVID-19. Method: immunoSEQ multiplex PCR; TCRdb's copy keeps in-frame clones and lacks some. The sample holds 400,000 to 500,000 clones, nearly 90% seen once. The CDR3 has 18 residues. Germline V lookup: CDR1 SEHNR, CDR2 FQNEAQ (reference sequence). V gave up 1 base and J gave up 0 bases, with 16 bases separating them. V and J are TRBV7-9 and TRBJ1-5; no clear D gene. The sequenced sample was PBMCs or T cells enriched from blood (not recorded which). The clonotype originates from a woman aged 18-29 years who had been exposed to COVID-19. CDR3 protein: CASSLVGVENYSNQPQHF. Here the CDR3 DNA reads TGTGCCAGCAGCTTAGTTGGTGTCGAAAACTATAGCAATCAGCCCCAGCATTTT.